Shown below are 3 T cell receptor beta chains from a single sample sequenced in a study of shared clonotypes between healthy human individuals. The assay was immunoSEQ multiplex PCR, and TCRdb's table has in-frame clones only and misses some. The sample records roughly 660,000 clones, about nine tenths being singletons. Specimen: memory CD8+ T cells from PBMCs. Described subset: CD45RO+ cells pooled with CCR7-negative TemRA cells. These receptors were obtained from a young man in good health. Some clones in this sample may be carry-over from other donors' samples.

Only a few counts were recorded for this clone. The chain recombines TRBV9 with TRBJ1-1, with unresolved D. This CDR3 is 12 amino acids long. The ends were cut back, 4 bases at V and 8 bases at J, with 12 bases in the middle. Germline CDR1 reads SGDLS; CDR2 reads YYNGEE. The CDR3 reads CASSMDGLEAFF. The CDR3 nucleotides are TGTGCCAGCAGCATGGACGGGCTCGAAGCTTTCTTT. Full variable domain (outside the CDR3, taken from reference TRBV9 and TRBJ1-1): DSGVTQTPKHLITATGQRVTLRCSPRSGDLSVYWYQQSLDQGLQFLIQYYNGEERAKGNILERFSAQQFPDLHSELNLSSLELGDSALYFCASSMDGLEAFFGQGTRLTVV.

CDR3 region: CSVEEYGAKNTEAFF. CDR3 coding DNA: TGCAGCGTTGAAGAGTATGGGGCGAAGAACACTGAAGCTTTCTTT. V usage is TRBV29-1 and J usage is TRBJ1-1, with D possibly being TRBD1 (5 bases). This CDR3 spans 15 amino acids. V was cut by 0 bases and J by 1 base, with 12 bases left in between. CDR1 is SQVTM, CDR2 ANQGSEA, per germline.

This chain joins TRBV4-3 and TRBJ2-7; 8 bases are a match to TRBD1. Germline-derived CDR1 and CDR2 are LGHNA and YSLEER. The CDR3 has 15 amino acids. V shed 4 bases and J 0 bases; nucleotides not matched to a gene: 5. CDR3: CASSRDRGDSYEQYF. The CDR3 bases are TGCGCCAGCAGCCGAGACAGGGGCGACTCCTACGAGCAGTACTTC.